The T cell receptor (beta chain) under discussion was sequenced for a study of shared clonotypes between healthy human individuals. Study outcomes and limitations: Depth of sequencing was expected to influence donor clonotype sharing.

Selected positively for CCR7 and CD45RO-negative, naive CD8 cells excluded terminally differentiated effector memory CD45RA+ cells. Libraries were prepared by immunoSEQ multiplex PCR; TCRdb keeps only in-frame clonotypes and omits some of them. The sample lists some 2.1 million clones; around 96% were seen once. CDR3 length: 13 residues. Germline CDR1 is MGHRA and CDR2 is YSYEKL. The V gene lost 0 bases and the J gene lost 6 bases, with 9 bases spanning the gap. About this clone: The antigen remains unidentified.

The chain is built from TRBV4-1 and TRBJ2-7; maybe TRBD2 (5 bases). The sequence was collected from a man aged 18 to 30 in good health. The specimen sequenced was naive CD8+ T cells sorted from blood. CDR3 nucleotide sequence: TGCGCCAGCAGCCAAGATGATGCGGGCGAGCAGTACTTC. Its protein is CASSQDDAGEQYF.